Below are 18 T cell receptor beta chains sequenced from a single sample in a study of T cell responses to AZD1222 COVID-19 vaccine. Repertoires were generated with immunoSEQ multiplex PCR, while TCRdb's copy carries only in-frame clones and drops some. The sample holds about 94,000 clones, nearly 90% seen once. Sequencing used peripheral blood, obtained on day 0 of AZD1222 vaccination. The receptors here all came from an adult in good health.

The V and J genes are TRBV7-9 and TRBJ2-2, with D possibly matching TRBD1 (5 bases). The CDR3 contains 14 residues. Germline CDR1 is SEHNR and CDR2 is FQNEAQ (reference sequence). Trimming shortened V by 5 bases and J by 5 bases, and 12 bases separated the two germline ends. The CDR3: CASSKQGVTGELFF. As DNA, the CDR3 is TGTGCCAGCAGCAAACAAGGGGTTACCGGGGAGCTGTTTTTT.

The rearrangement joins TRBV6-5 to TRBJ1-4, with a weak D call TRBD1 (5 bases). The germline V and J ends were trimmed by 2 bases and 4 bases, with 11 bases remaining between them. The CDR3 covers 15 residues. Germline V lookup: CDR1 MNHEY, CDR2 SVGAGI. DNA of the CDR3: TGTGCCAGCAGTTACGGGGGACTGAGTAATGAAAAACTGTTTTTT. Protein sequence: CASSYGGLSNEKLFF.

This clone was seen a handful of times. V and J are TRBV6-2 or TRBV6-3 and TRBJ2-1, with D tentatively TRBD2 (5 bases). This CDR3 region has 16 residues. Germline lookup yields CDR1 MNHEY and CDR2 SVGEGT. Trimming took off 6 bases at V and 4 bases at J, with 19 bases between the two ends. CDR3 DNA: TGTGCCAGCAGCCCTCCGCCGGGCGGCGGGTACAATGAGCAGTTCTTC. This codes for CASSPPPGGGYNEQFF.

The chain links TRBV5-1 to TRBJ2-5; D perhaps matches TRBD2 (6 bases). Looked up from germline, CDR1 is SGHRS and CDR2 is YFSETQ. This CDR3 is 15 amino acids long. The V end was cut by 5 bases, the J end by 3 bases, with 17 bases between. The CDR3 DNA sequence: TGCGCCAGCAGTCACACCGATAGCGGAGAAGAGACCCAGTACTTC. It codes for CASSHTDSGEETQYF.

The chain is built from TRBV18 and TRBJ2-5, with D maybe TRBD2 (6 bases). The germline V gene encodes CDR1 KGHSH and CDR2 LQKENI. CDR3 length equals 13 residues. Trimming took off 3 bases at V and 4 bases at J, with 9 bases between the two ends. The CDR3 region is CASSPGEVETQYF. In DNA form, the CDR3 reads TGTGCCAGCTCACCCGGGGAGGTAGAGACCCAGTACTTC.

V gene TRBV7-2 combines with J gene TRBJ1-2; no definite D call. The CDR3 loop spans 13 amino acids. Germline values: CDR1 SGHTA, CDR2 FQGNSA. V dropped 5 bases and J dropped 3 bases, with 10 bases sitting between them. CDR3 sequence (DNA): TGTGCCAGCAGCCGGTACGGGGACTATGGCTACACCTTC. As protein: CASSRYGDYGYTF.

The chain employs TRBV13 and TRBJ2-1; 7 positions agree with TRBD1. After removal of 5 bases from V and 8 bases from J, the junction contained 18 bases not matched to a gene. The CDR3 loop spans 17 amino acids. CDR1 and CDR2 from the germline V gene are PRHDT and FYEKMQ (reference sequence). The CDR3 sequence is CASSAPAGQAFTDEQFF. The CDR3 DNA reads TGTGCCAGCAGCGCTCCCGCCGGACAGGCCTTTACCGATGAGCAGTTCTTC.

The rearrangement links TRBV11-2 to TRBJ1-6; D is unclear. Germline assignment: CDR1 SGHAT and CDR2 FQNNGV. The V and J ends lost 5 bases and 10 bases respectively, with 12 bases between them. The CDR3 has 13 residues. CDR3 region: CASSPHNGSPLHF. The DNA of the CDR3 is TGTGCCAGCAGCCCGCATAATGGGTCACCCCTCCACTTT.

This clone was recorded only once. This chain connects TRBV19 to TRBJ1-2, with 7 bases that match TRBD1. The CDR3 consists of 13 residues. J lost 5 bases, V lost 5 bases, and 5 bases had no gene match. Germline CDR1 LNHDA, CDR2 SQIVND (reference sequence). The CDR3 nucleotides read TGTGCCAGTAGTGCCGACAGGGAGTATGGCTACACCTTC. Amino acids: CASSADREYGYTF.

The CDR3 DNA reads as TGTGCCAGCAGCTTGAGGGGTGTCGCGGAGTTTGAGACCCAGTACTTC. Its protein product is CASSLRGVAEFETQYF. V is TRBV5-5 and J is TRBJ2-5; tentatively, D is TRBD1 (5 bases). CDR3 length equals 16 residues. Germline CDR1 is SGHKS and CDR2 is YYEKEE (reference sequence). Trimming pared 1 base from V and 5 bases from J, leaving 18 bases between. Full variable domain (outside the CDR3, taken from reference TRBV5-5 and TRBJ2-5): DAGVTQSPTHLIKTRGQQVTLRCSPISGHKSVSWYQQVLGQGPQFIFQYYEKEERGRGNFPDRFSARQFPNYSSELNVNALLLGDSALYLCASSLRGVAEFETQYFGPGTRLLVL.

The chain carries TRBV3-1 (or the pseudogene TRBV3-2) and TRBJ2-3; D remains ambiguous. Trimming left V 4 bases short and J 4 bases short, with 18 bases between. This CDR3 has 16 residues. Germline V lookup: CDR1 LGHDT, CDR2 YNNKEL (reference sequence). The CDR3 region has the DNA TGTGCCAGCAGCCCGTTGTGCCCGGTCTCGCCAGATACGCAGTATTTT. Protein product: CASSPLCPVSPDTQYF.

About this clone: One junction end does not reproduce the germline sequence, and a read error may be involved. The chain employs TRBV7-7 and TRBJ2-7; 8 bases are shared with TRBD1. Germline V gives CDR1 SSHAT, CDR2 FNYEAQ (reference sequence). The CDR3 length is 17 residues. The CDR3 DNA sequence: TGTGCTAGCAGCCCCTCCCCGGGACAGGACAACTCCTACGAGCAGTACTTC. Translation gives CASSPSPGQDNSYEQYF.

V gene TRBV3-1 (or the pseudogene TRBV3-2) combines with J gene TRBJ1-1; D is perhaps TRBD1 (5 bases). The CDR3 totals 13 residues. The germline CDR1 and CDR2 sequences are LGHDT and YNNKEL (reference sequence). V was cut by 4 bases and J by 7 bases, with 13 bases left in between. The CDR3 spells CASSRLGTGEAFF. The CDR3 DNA reads TGTGCCAGCAGCCGGTTGGGGACGGGTGAAGCTTTCTTT.

V and J are TRBV12-5 and TRBJ1-4, with 7 positions matching TRBD1. The CDR3 has 13 residues. Germline V gives CDR1 LGHNT, CDR2 FRNRAP. The V gene end was trimmed by 7 bases and the J gene end by 11 bases; junction bases not matched to a gene: 10. In nucleotides, the CDR3 is TGTGCTAGTGTTTCGGACCGGGACAGCAAACTGTTTTTT. Its translation: CASVSDRDSKLFF.

The chain carries TRBV3-1 (or the pseudogene TRBV3-2) and TRBJ1-4; weak D call: TRBD1 (6 bases). CDR1 LGHDT and CDR2 YNNKEL come from the germline V gene (reference sequence). Deletions cut 2 bases from V and 5 bases from J, with 12 bases between. The CDR3 loop spans 15 amino acids. CDR3 coding DNA: TGTGCCAGCAGCCAATGGGGGGCTTCGAATGAAAAACTGTTTTTT. Translating gives CASSQWGASNEKLFF.

In its sample, this clone ranks as medium-sized. The V call is TRBV19, the J call TRBJ1-5, with D possibly TRBD1 on 5 matching bases. The germline V gene encodes CDR1 LNHDA and CDR2 SQIVND (reference sequence). Trimming cost V 8 bases and J 2 bases, with 13 bases left between them. The CDR3 loop spans 14 amino acids. CDR3 sequence reads: CASCPGEGNQPQHF. The CDR3 nucleotides read TGTGCCAGTTGCCCGGGGGAGGGCAATCAGCCCCAGCATTTT.

The genes are TRBV21-1 and TRBJ1-2. TRBV21-1 is deemed a pseudogene. The CDR3 runs to 14 residues. The CDR3 DNA reads TGTGCCAGCAGCAAAATGGGGAGCCCCTATGGCTACACCTTC. It yields the protein CASSKMGSPYGYTF.

This rearrangement joins TRBV6-5 to TRBJ1-2, with D possibly being TRBD1 (5 bases). The ends were cut back, 6 bases at V and 0 bases at J, with 11 bases in the middle. The germline V gene has CDR1 MNHEY and CDR2 SVGAGI. The CDR3 is 14 amino acids. DNA of the CDR3: TGTGCCAGCAGCAGGGACCGAGCTAACTATGGCTACACCTTC. It is translated as CASSRDRANYGYTF.